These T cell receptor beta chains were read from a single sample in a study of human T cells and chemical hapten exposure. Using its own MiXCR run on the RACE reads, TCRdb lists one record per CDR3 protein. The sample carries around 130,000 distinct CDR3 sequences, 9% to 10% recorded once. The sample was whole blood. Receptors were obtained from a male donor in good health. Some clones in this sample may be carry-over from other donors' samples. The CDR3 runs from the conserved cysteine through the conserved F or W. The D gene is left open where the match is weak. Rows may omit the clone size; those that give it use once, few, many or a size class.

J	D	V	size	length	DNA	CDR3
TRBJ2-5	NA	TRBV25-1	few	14	TGTGCCAGCAGGCCGGACGGATACCAAGAGACCCAGTACTTC	CASRPDGYQETQYF
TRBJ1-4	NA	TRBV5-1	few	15	TGCGCCAGCAGCTCTAACACGGCAACTAATGAAAAACTGTTTTTT	CASSSNTATNEKLFF
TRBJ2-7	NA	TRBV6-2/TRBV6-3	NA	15	TGTGCCAGCAGTCCCTACCCTCAGGACAGCTACGAGCAGTACTTC	CASSPYPQDSYEQYF
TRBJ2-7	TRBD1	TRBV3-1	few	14	TGTGCCAGCAGCCCCGGGACAGGGTCCCACGAGCAGTACTTC	CASSPGTGSHEQYF
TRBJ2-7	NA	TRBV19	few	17	TGTGCCAGTAGTATAGGAGCCAGCGCGCGACTCTCCTACGAGCAGTACTTC	CASSIGASARLSYEQYF
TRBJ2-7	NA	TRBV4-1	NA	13	TGCGCCAGCAGCGAACAGGATTACTACGAGCAGTACTTC	CASSEQDYYEQYF
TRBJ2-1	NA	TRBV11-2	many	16	TGTGCCAGCAGCTCCGTCACGGGATGGACCTACAATGAGCAGTTCTTC	CASSSVTGWTYNEQFF
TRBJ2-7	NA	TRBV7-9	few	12	TGTGCCAGCCGAAGGGCCAATGACGAGCAGTACTTC	CASRRANDEQYF
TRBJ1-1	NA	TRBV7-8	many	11	TGTGCCAGCAGCCCTAACCCTGAAGCTTTCTTT	CASSPNPEAFF
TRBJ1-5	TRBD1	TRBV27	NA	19	TGTGCCAGCAGCCCGAGCCCCTTCGGGGGACAGGGAGGCAATCAGCCCCAGCATTTT	CASSPSPFGGQGGNQPQHF
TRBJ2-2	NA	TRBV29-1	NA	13	TGCAGCGTTGGAGGGGGGAACACCGGGGAGCTGTTTTTT	CSVGGGNTGELFF
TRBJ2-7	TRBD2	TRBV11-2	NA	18	TGTGCCAGCAGCTTATCTGGTTTCATAGCGGGAGCGATCGACGAGCAGTACTTC	CASSLSGFIAGAIDEQYF
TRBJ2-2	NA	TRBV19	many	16	TGTGCCAGTAGTAGTCCTATGGGAGTGATTCACGGGGAGCTGTTTTTT	CASSSPMGVIHGELFF
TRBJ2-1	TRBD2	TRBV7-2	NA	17	TGTGCCAGCAGCTGGGGACTAGCGGGGGGGCCGGGCAATGAGCAGTTCTTC	CASSWGLAGGPGNEQFF
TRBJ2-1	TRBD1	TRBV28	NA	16	TGTGCCAGCAGACCCACCGGGACAGGGGGCGTAAATGAGCAGTTCTTC	CASRPTGTGGVNEQFF
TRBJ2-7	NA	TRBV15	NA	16	TGTGCCACCAGCAGAGATAGGGCAGCGGACGGCTACGAGCAGTACTTC	CATSRDRAADGYEQYF
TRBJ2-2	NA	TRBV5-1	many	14	NA	CASTEDTTPGSCFF
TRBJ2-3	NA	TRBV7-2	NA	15	TGTGCCAGCAGCTTCGCGGGATCTAACACAGATACGCAGTATTTT	CASSFAGSNTDTQYF
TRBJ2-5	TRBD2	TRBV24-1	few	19	TGTGCCACCAGTGATGCCGGGACTAGCCGGTTAGGGGCACAAGAGACCCAGTACTTC	CATSDAGTSRLGAQETQYF
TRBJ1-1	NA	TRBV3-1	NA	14	TGTGCCAGCAGCCAAGGGGGGACGAACACTGAAGCTTTCTTT	CASSQGGTNTEAFF
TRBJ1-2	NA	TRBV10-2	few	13	TGCGCCAGCAGTGAGTTCAGGGTTGGTGGCTACACCTTC	CASSEFRVGGYTF
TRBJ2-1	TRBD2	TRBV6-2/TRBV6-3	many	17	TGTGCCAGCAGTTACTCGGCTAGCGGGGTTTCCTACAATGAGCAGTTCTTC	CASSYSASGVSYNEQFF
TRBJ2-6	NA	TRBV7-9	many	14	TGTGCCAGCAGCAGGGCAACTGGGGCCAACGTCCTGACTTTC	CASSRATGANVLTF
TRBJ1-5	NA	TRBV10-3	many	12	TGTGCCATCAGTGATAACAATCAGCCCCAGCATTTT	CAISDNNQPQHF
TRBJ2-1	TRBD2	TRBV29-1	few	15	TGCAGCCTCGAGCCAGCGGGGGGCGTTTACAATGAGCAGTTCTTC	CSLEPAGGVYNEQFF
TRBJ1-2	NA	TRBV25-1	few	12	TGTGCCGTCTACACACAACCTGGGGGCTACACCTTC	CAVYTQPGGYTF